One and the same sample provided the 8 T cell receptor beta chains below, sequenced in a study of blood T cell repertoires in COVID-19. Generated by immunoSEQ multiplex PCR, the TCRdb table keeps only in-frame clones and is missing some. The sample includes a few hundred thousand clones, 85% to 90% seen only once; the top ten take 0.95% to 1.1%. The sequenced material came from PBMCs or T cells enriched from blood (not recorded which). These TCRs come from a young man who had recovered from COVID-19.

The gene calls are TRBV6-5 and TRBJ1-2, with 10 bases identical to TRBD1. Germline V gives CDR1 MNHEY, CDR2 SVGAGI. V gave up 0 bases and J gave up 3 bases; unmatched junction bases: 4. The CDR3 contains 16 residues. The chain's CDR3 is CASSYSTGGSDYGYTF. The CDR3 nucleotides are TGTGCCAGCAGTTACTCGACAGGGGGCTCCGACTATGGCTACACCTTC.

V gene TRBV19 combines with J gene TRBJ2-7; no clear D. Germline V gene data show CDR1 as LNHDA and CDR2 as SQIVND (reference sequence). CDR3 length: 11 amino acids. V was clipped by 10 bases and J by 3 bases, with 10 bases between them. The CDR3, as DNA: TGTGCCACCCAAGCAAGCTACGAGCAGTACTTC. It translates to CATQASYEQYF.

The CDR3 nucleotides read TGTGCCAGCAGCAGGAATAACAGGGGTGGGGGAGTGCACGAGCAGTACTTC. Residues: CASSRNNRGGGVHEQYF. This chain connects TRBV21-1 to TRBJ2-7; the table's D call, TRBD1, has no DNA check behind it. TRBV21-1 constitutes a pseudogene. The CDR3 has 17 residues.

This clone is a singleton in its sample. The V gene is TRBV6-2 or TRBV6-3, the J gene TRBJ1-1; no clear D gene. This CDR3 region has 12 residues. V gave up 0 bases and J gave up 11 bases, with 10 bases separating them. The V gene's germline CDR1 is MNHEY and CDR2 SVGEGT. CDR3 loop: CASSYSPVDAFF. The DNA of the CDR3 is TGTGCCAGCAGTTACTCCCCGGTCGATGCTTTCTTT.

The chain joins TRBV18 to TRBJ2-3, with TRBD2 matching over 8 bases. Germline assignment: CDR1 KGHSH and CDR2 LQKENI. This CDR3 is 17 amino acids long. Trimming at V came to 2 bases and at J to 1 base, leaving 8 bases not matched to a gene. CDR3 nucleotide sequence: TGTGCCAGCTCACCATTGGGCGGGAGGATCCGCACAGATACGCAGTATTTT. Amino acid sequence: CASSPLGGRIRTDTQYF.

V usage is TRBV28 and J usage is TRBJ1-2; 9 nucleotides line up with TRBD1. Germline V gene data show CDR1 as MDHEN and CDR2 as SYDVKM. The CDR3 spans 15 residues. V dropped 6 bases and J dropped 6; count of bases not matched to a gene: 11. In nucleotides, the CDR3 is TGTGCCAGCAGAGACTACAGGGGGCAATTCCATGGCTACACCTTC. Translated: CASRDYRGQFHGYTF.

This sequence joins TRBV19 and TRBJ2-7; possible D gene TRBD2, 5 bases. Looked up from germline, CDR1 is LNHDA and CDR2 is SQIVND (reference sequence). This CDR3 is built from 13 residues. V lost 7 bases to trimming and J lost 7 bases, with 17 bases between them. CDR3 in amino acids: CASTPGGRREQYF. In DNA, the CDR3 is TGTGCCAGTACCCCAGGTGGTAGGAGGGAGCAGTACTTC. Complete variable domain (other parts from reference TRBV19 and TRBJ2-7): DGGITQSPKYLFRKEGQNVTLSCEQNLNHDAMYWYRQDPGQGLRLIYYSQIVNDFQKGDIAEGYSVSREKKESFPLTVTSAQKNPTAFYLCASTPGGRREQYFGPGTRLTVT.

The CDR3: CASRPGKVDWYEQYF. CDR3 nucleotide sequence: TGTGCCAGCAGGCCGGGGAAGGTAGACTGGTACGAGCAGTACTTC. V is TRBV28 and J is TRBJ2-7; D is perhaps TRBD2 (5 bases). Trimming cost V 6 bases and J 4 bases, with 19 bases left between them. Germline assignment: CDR1 MDHEN and CDR2 SYDVKM. The CDR3 has 15 residues.